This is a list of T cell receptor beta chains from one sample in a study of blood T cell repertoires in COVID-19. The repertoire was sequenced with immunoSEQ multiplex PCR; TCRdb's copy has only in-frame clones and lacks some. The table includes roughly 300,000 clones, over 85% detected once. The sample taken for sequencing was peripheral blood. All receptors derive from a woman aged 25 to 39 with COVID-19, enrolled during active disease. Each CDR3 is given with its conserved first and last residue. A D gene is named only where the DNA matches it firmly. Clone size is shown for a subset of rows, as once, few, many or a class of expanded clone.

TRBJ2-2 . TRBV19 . TGTGCCAGTACAGGGCGTTCTTTAAGGACCGGGGAGCTGTTTTTT CASTGRSLRTGELFF
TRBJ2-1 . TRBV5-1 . TGCGCCAGCAGCGCGGGACTTGCCAATGAGCAGTTCTTC CASSAGLANEQFF
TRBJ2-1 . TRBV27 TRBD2 TGTGCCAGCAGTTTATCGCTTGCTAGCGGGGGGCCGTACAATGAGCAGTTCTTC CASSLSLASGGPYNEQFF
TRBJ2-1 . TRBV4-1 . TGCGCCAGCAGCCAAGATCGATCAGGGATCAACAATGAGCAGTTCTTC CASSQDRSGINNEQFF
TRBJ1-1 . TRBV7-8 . TGTGCCAGCAGCTTAGACGAGTTTACGAACACTGAAGCTTTCTTT CASSLDEFTNTEAFF
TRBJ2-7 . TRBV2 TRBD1 TGTGCCAGCAGTTCGCGGACAGGGGGCTACGAGCAGTACTTC CASSSRTGGYEQYF
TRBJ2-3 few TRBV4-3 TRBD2 TGCGCCAGCAGCCAGTTACTAGCGGGGGGGCCAGATACGCAGTATTTT CASSQLLAGGPDTQYF
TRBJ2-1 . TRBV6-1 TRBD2 TGTGCCAGCAGTGAAGCAGGCGGGGGGGTATACAATGAGCAGTTCTTC CASSEAGGGVYNEQFF
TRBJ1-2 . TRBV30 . TGTGCCTGGAGTGTACTCGGCAGGGGCGGATACACCTTC CAWSVLGRGGYTF
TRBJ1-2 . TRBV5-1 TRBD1 TGCGCCAGCAGCTTGGGACAGGGAGTCTATGGCTACACCTTC CASSLGQGVYGYTF